The 24 T cell receptor beta chains reported below all come from one sample, sequenced in a study of shared clonotypes between healthy human individuals. Sequenced by immunoSEQ multiplex PCR; TCRdb stores in-frame clones only, minus some. Of roughly 700,000 clones in the sample, around 72% were seen once. The sequenced sample was memory CD4+ T cells sorted from blood. Subset of the sample: CD45RA-negative fraction. The receptors stem from a woman younger than 45 in good health.

This clone has ten or more counts. The rearrangement uses TRBV5-1 and TRBJ1-1; TRBD1 is a possible D gene (5 bases). V was trimmed by 2 bases and J by 5 bases, leaving 16 bases between them. The CDR3 extends over 15 amino acids. Germline-derived CDR1 and CDR2 are SGHRS and YFSETQ. CDR3 bases: TGCGCCAGCAGCTTTGGAGGGGCGGGGGTAACTGAAGCTTTCTTT. It specifies CASSFGGAGVTEAFF.

The gene calls are TRBV5-1 and TRBJ1-2, with a weak D call TRBD1 (6 bases). The germline CDR1 and CDR2 sequences are SGHRS and YFSETQ. Trimming removed 4 bases at V and 4 bases at J, with 14 bases between. The length of the CDR3 is 14 residues. CDR3 DNA: TGCGCCAGCAGCCCGACCGCCAGGGGCTATGGCTACACCTTC. Amino acids: CASSPTARGYGYTF.

The genes are TRBV19 and TRBJ2-1, with 12 positions matching TRBD2. CDR3 length: 14 amino acids. Unmatched junction bases numbered 2, after V lost 6 bases and J lost 5 bases. Germline CDR1 is LNHDA and CDR2 is SQIVND (reference sequence). The CDR3 DNA reads TGTGCCAGTAGCCGGACTAGCGGGAACAATGAGCAGTTCTTC. This gives the protein CASSRTSGNNEQFF.

The chain is built from TRBV2 and TRBJ2-7, with D tentatively TRBD1 (6 bases). The V end lost 6 bases, the J end lost 3 bases, and 15 bases lay between the germline ends. The CDR3 length is 14 residues. Germline V CDR1 and CDR2: SNHLY, FYNNEI. The CDR3 DNA sequence: TGTGCCAGCAGCATGGACAGAGGCCTCTACGAGCAGTACTTC. As protein: CASSMDRGLYEQYF.

This clone has a single count. This could be a read error, since a much larger clone is one nucleotide away. J is TRBJ1-5 and V is TRBV5-4; D gene unclear. Germline V gene data show CDR1 as SGHNT and CDR2 as YYREEE (reference sequence). This CDR3 spans 12 amino acids. Trimming cost V 0 bases and J 5 bases, with 3 bases left between them. For the CDR3, the DNA is TGTGCCAGCAGCTTGGACGATCAGCCCCAGCATTTT. It encodes CASSLDDQPQHF.

This chain connects TRBV2 to TRBJ1-3, with D uncertain. The germline V gene encodes CDR1 SNHLY and CDR2 FYNNEI. The CDR3 loop spans 16 amino acids. The V gene lost 5 bases and the J gene lost 0 bases, with 14 bases spanning the gap. The CDR3 protein is CASSPQLTVSGNTIYF. In nucleotides, the CDR3 is TGTGCCAGCAGTCCCCAGCTTACTGTCTCTGGAAACACCATATATTTT.

The chain links TRBV2 to TRBJ2-3; 9 nucleotides line up with TRBD2. V lost 6 bases to trimming and J lost 0 bases; unmatched junction nucleotides: 10. This CDR3 comprises 17 residues. Looked up from germline, CDR1 is SNHLY and CDR2 is FYNNEI. CDR3 coding DNA: TGTGCCAGCAGACTAGCGGGCCCCTCAACTAGCACAGATACGCAGTATTTT. It is translated as CASRLAGPSTSTDTQYF.

Many counts were recorded for this clone. This chain joins TRBV6-5 and TRBJ1-1, with no clear D. V dropped 0 bases and J dropped 3 bases, with 8 bases sitting between them. The CDR3 loop spans 14 amino acids. Per germline, CDR1 MNHEY and CDR2 SVGAGI. The chain's CDR3 is CASSYSVGDTEAFF. The CDR3 nucleotides read TGTGCCAGCAGTTACTCGGTTGGGGACACTGAAGCTTTCTTT.

The J gene is TRBJ2-2, the V gene TRBV28; D is possibly TRBD1 or TRBD2 (5 bases each). The germline CDR1 and CDR2 sequences are MDHEN and SYDVKM. This CDR3 comprises 15 residues. V was clipped by 4 bases and J by 3 bases, with 12 bases between them. The CDR3 nucleotides are TGTGCCAGCAGTTCTTCCGGGACGCACACCGGGGAGCTGTTTTTT. Its protein product is CASSSSGTHTGELFF.

The chain couples TRBV15 to TRBJ2-5, with D uncertain. V was pared by 3 bases and J by 3 bases, with 8 bases between. Germline V lookup: CDR1 LNHNV, CDR2 YYDKDF (reference sequence). This CDR3 spans 13 amino acids. Here the CDR3 reads CATSRYTEETQYF. The CDR3 DNA reads as TGTGCCACCAGCAGGTATACAGAAGAGACCCAGTACTTC.

In DNA form, the CDR3 reads TGTGCCAGTAGTATATGGGACGGAAGAAGCTCCTACGAGCAGTACTTC. Amino acid sequence: CASSIWDGRSSYEQYF. This chain links TRBV19 with TRBJ2-7; D assignment may be TRBD1 or TRBD2 (5 bases each). V was shortened by 2 bases and J by 0 bases, with 14 bases between the two germline ends. The CDR3 runs 16 residues. Germline V gene lookup returns CDR1 LNHDA and CDR2 SQIVND (reference sequence). Full variable domain (remainder filled in from reference TRBV19 and TRBJ2-7): DGGITQSPKYLFRKEGQNVTLSCEQNLNHDAMYWYRQDPGQGLRLIYYSQIVNDFQKGDIAEGYSVSREKKESFPLTVTSAQKNPTAFYLCASSIWDGRSSYEQYFGPGTRLTVT.

V and J are TRBV2 and TRBJ1-2, with 7 positions matching TRBD1. The J segment lost 3 bases and the V segment lost 6 bases, leaving 4 bases of the junction unmatched. Germline lookup yields CDR1 SNHLY and CDR2 FYNNEI. The CDR3 is 13 amino acids. For the CDR3, the DNA is TGTGCCAGCAGGGTGGACAGGCACTATGGCTACACCTTC. Translation: CASRVDRHYGYTF.

This clone was seen at least ten times. The rearrangement joins TRBV28 to TRBJ1-1; D ambiguous. The CDR3 has 16 amino acids. The V end lost 4 bases, the J end lost 0 bases, and 15 bases lay between the germline ends. The germline V gene has CDR1 MDHEN and CDR2 SYDVKM. CDR3 sequence reads: CASSSTFGQVNTEAFF. CDR3 coding DNA: TGTGCCAGCAGTTCGACCTTCGGGCAGGTGAACACTGAAGCTTTCTTT. The full variable domain, completed using reference TRBV28 and TRBJ1-1, is DVKVTQSSRYLVKRTGEKVFLECVQDMDHENMFWYRQDPGLGLRLIYFSYDVKMKEKGDIPEGYSVSREKKERFSLILESASTNQTSMYLCASSSTFGQVNTEAFFGQGTRLTVV.

The table lists this clone with many counts. The chain has TRBV11-2 and TRBJ2-7; D is uncertain. Trimming took off 0 bases at V and 1 base at J, with 4 bases between the two ends. Germline loops: CDR1 SGHAT, CDR2 FQNNGV. This CDR3 has 13 residues. The CDR3 coding sequence is TGTGCCAGCAGCTTAGAGGGATCCTACGAGCAGTACTTC. Encoded protein: CASSLEGSYEQYF.

The J gene is TRBJ2-2, the V gene TRBV18; TRBD1 or TRBD2 may be the D gene (5 bases each). The CDR3 has 16 amino acids. Germline-derived CDR1 and CDR2 are KGHSH and LQKENI. Trimming took 3 bases from V and 1 from J, leaving 12 bases between them. CDR3 bases: TGTGCCAGCTCACCTGACGCAGGGAGGAACACCGGGGAGCTGTTTTTT. It is translated as CASSPDAGRNTGELFF.

This chain uses TRBV9 with TRBJ1-1; TRBD1 might be the D (6 bases). The CDR3 contains 14 residues. Germline V gene data show CDR1 as SGDLS and CDR2 as YYNGEE. V was shortened by 3 bases and J by 1 base, with 10 bases between the two germline ends. CDR3 bases: TGTGCCAGCAGCGGGAAGACAGGGAACACTGAAGCTTTCTTT. Translated: CASSGKTGNTEAFF.

In nucleotides, the CDR3 is TGTGCCAGCAGTGAAGGGCAGCCCCTTGGGGAGCAGTACTTC. Amino acids: CASSEGQPLGEQYF. The genes are TRBV6-1 and TRBJ2-7, with D unclear. The V end lost 1 base, the J end lost 7 bases, and 14 bases lay between the germline ends. The CDR3 contains 14 residues. The germline CDR1 and CDR2 sequences are MNHNS and SASEGT.

The chain couples TRBV5-1 to TRBJ1-1, with D uncertain. Looked up from germline, CDR1 is SGHRS and CDR2 is YFSETQ. CDR3 length: 15 amino acids. The V end lost 5 bases, the J end lost 1 base, and 15 bases lay between the germline ends. The CDR3 loop reads CASRPNVGRNTEAFF. DNA for the CDR3: TGCGCCAGCAGGCCCAATGTCGGGAGGAACACTGAAGCTTTCTTT.

The chain has TRBV28 and TRBJ1-1, with unresolved D. Germline V gene lookup returns CDR1 MDHEN and CDR2 SYDVKM. The CDR3 consists of 11 residues. With 8 bases removed from V and 4 bases from J, the gap between germline ends came to 8 bases. The CDR3 sequence is CASRLITEAFF. Here the CDR3 DNA reads TGTGCCAGCCGACTAATCACTGAAGCTTTCTTT.

This clone has a single count. At one end, the junction sequence differs from germline, possibly due to a read error. The chain uses TRBV6-4 and TRBJ1-5; D remains unclear. The length of the CDR3 is 14 residues. Germline V gene sequence: CDR1 MRHNA, CDR2 SNTAGT. The CDR3 bases are TGTGCCAGAAGTGTCCGGGGTGACAATCAGCCCCAGCATTTT. This translates into CARSVRGDNQPQHF.

This rearrangement joins TRBV5-1 to TRBJ2-1; D not certain. V lost 3 bases to trimming and J lost 4 bases, with 14 bases between them. This CDR3 is 15 amino acids long. CDR1 and CDR2 (germline): SGHRS, YFSETQ. CDR3 sequence reads: CASSSGRSLYNEQFF. The CDR3 DNA follows: TGCGCCAGCAGCTCTGGTAGGTCCCTATACAATGAGCAGTTCTTC.

V gene TRBV5-5 combines with J gene TRBJ2-7, with 8 bases lining up with TRBD2. V lost 0 bases to trimming and J lost 6 bases; unmatched junction nucleotides: 8. The CDR3 is made up of 15 amino acids. The germline gives CDR1 SGHKS, CDR2 YYEKEE (reference sequence). CDR3 loop: CASSLGSGSSAEQYF. DNA for the CDR3: TGTGCCAGCAGCTTGGGCAGCGGGAGTTCGGCCGAGCAGTACTTC.

The chain links TRBV7-5 to TRBJ2-7; the table's D gene call, TRBD1, was not cross checked with the DNA. TRBV7-5 is tagged as a pseudogene. The CDR3 is 13 amino acids. This CDR3 is CASSDRGPSEQYF. In nucleotides, the CDR3 is TGTGCCAGTTCGGACAGGGGGCCTAGCGAGCAGTACTTC.

The chain links TRBV19 to TRBJ2-3; a possible D gene is TRBD2 (5 bases). The V and J ends lost 3 bases and 0 bases respectively, with 25 bases between them. The CDR3 is 20 amino acids. From germline, CDR1 is LNHDA and CDR2 SQIVND (reference sequence). CDR3: CASSMATRTLHTSSTDTQYF. In DNA, the CDR3 is TGTGCCAGTAGTATGGCGACCAGGACTTTACACACATCTAGCACAGATACGCAGTATTTT.